This record covers a single TCR beta chain. No antigen is known for it. A much larger clone lies one base from this, so it may be a read error. This sample is part of a study of molecular identifiers for immune sequencing clone quantification (dated by TCRdb to between 2017 and 2018). For the wider study: For a replicate experiment, RNA from roughly 18,000 or 92,000 naive CD8 T cells was divided into five aliquots, and four of the five aliquots were sequenced. This methods study used CD8 T cells to benchmark TCR RNA copy counting and molecular-identifier clustering-based TCR repertoire sequencing (MIDCIRS). Paper-wide results and their limitations: In CMV-specific effector cells, clones with more than 20 RNA copies accounted for over 99% of molecules, whereas in naive cells such clones accounted for under 1%. Even against a background of around 900,000 naive CD8 T cells, spiked-in Jurkat TCR RNA amounting to a single cell's worth was reported to be detectable. When barcode sub-clustering was left out, chimeric consensus sequences inflated TCR diversity, with chimeras reaching as high as 47%. Identical TCR molecules sharing a barcode could cause highly expanded clone sizes to be underestimated. Modeling indicated 2.5 to 3 TCR RNA copies recovered per cell, compared with about 10 by digital PCR, which implies a capture efficiency of about 31%. The naive libraries included spiked-in Jurkat TCR RNA (roughly nine copies' worth), and this Jurkat TCR RNA is not part of the donor repertoire.

Library creation used PCR. This sample was sequenced with a NextSeq 500. Bulk TCR libraries were generated as previously described, with the TCR primers listed in Table S5 used. The Qiagen AllPrep DNA/RNA kit was used to purify total RNA. Before analysis, reads from multiple sequencing runs of the same library were pooled. As for the authors' bioinformatics: Reads were retained only if their TCR constant sequence matched exactly, and those retained reads were trimmed to 150 nt and grouped according to their 12-nt molecular barcodes. Reads in each barcode group were sub-clustered using a 15% Levenshtein threshold, and a quality-weighted consensus sequence was built for each RNA molecule. Non-functional sequences were filtered out, along with any lower-count sequence sitting one edit away from another sequence. On the basis of fitting two negative binomial distributions, barcode sub-clusters with fewer than 20% of the maximum read count were discarded. The public sequencing data were trimmed at Q25 with fastp and processed into clonotypes with MiXCR by TCRdb, which kept only in-frame beta chains. Here each entry gathers all rows of one CDR3 protein and keeps the most common genes and DNA. The V and J calls were not made by the authors but by TCRdb's processing. This sample gives a few hundred thousand distinct CDR3 sequences in total; roughly 25% of them show up just once. Of the sample, over 0.6% is held by the ten largest clones.

Libraries of naive CD8 T cells were built from approximately 20,000 to 980,000 sorted cells, with 10%, 30% or 50% of the purified RNA used. On a BD FACSAria II, naive CD8 T cells were FACS-sorted as CD8+CD4-CCR7+CD45RA+ and collected into RLT Plus buffer. Detection sensitivity was tested by spiking Jurkat RNA equal to some 11 TCR copies' worth into samples containing roughly 18,000-1,000,000 naive CD8 T cells. Enrichment of CD8 T cells was performed with RosetteSep CD8+ T Cell Enrichment Cocktail and Ficoll-Paque, after which ACK red cell lysis was carried out. V loses 4 bases, J loses 0 bases, and the germline ends lie 10 bases apart. As encoded in the germline V gene (reference sequence), CDR1 is LNHDA while CDR2 is SQIVND. Measured from the cysteine to the phenylalanine, the CDR3 is 14 residues long. Just the 42-base CDR3 DNA is kept, in frame starting at base 1.

The sequenced sample was naive CD8+ T cells from blood, with Jurkat cell RNA spiked in. This sample's cell subset or site label indicates: FACS-sorted CD8+CD4-CCR7+CD45RA+ naive T cells. The receptor was isolated from a human donor in good health. Some libraries in this study had Jurkat cell RNA spiked in. Recombination linked TRBV19 to TRBJ2-7, with an unclear D gene assignment. The CDR3 region: CASSTGVYSYEQYF. The DNA sequence is TGTGCCAGTAGTACTGGCGTATACTCCTACGAGCAGTACTTC.